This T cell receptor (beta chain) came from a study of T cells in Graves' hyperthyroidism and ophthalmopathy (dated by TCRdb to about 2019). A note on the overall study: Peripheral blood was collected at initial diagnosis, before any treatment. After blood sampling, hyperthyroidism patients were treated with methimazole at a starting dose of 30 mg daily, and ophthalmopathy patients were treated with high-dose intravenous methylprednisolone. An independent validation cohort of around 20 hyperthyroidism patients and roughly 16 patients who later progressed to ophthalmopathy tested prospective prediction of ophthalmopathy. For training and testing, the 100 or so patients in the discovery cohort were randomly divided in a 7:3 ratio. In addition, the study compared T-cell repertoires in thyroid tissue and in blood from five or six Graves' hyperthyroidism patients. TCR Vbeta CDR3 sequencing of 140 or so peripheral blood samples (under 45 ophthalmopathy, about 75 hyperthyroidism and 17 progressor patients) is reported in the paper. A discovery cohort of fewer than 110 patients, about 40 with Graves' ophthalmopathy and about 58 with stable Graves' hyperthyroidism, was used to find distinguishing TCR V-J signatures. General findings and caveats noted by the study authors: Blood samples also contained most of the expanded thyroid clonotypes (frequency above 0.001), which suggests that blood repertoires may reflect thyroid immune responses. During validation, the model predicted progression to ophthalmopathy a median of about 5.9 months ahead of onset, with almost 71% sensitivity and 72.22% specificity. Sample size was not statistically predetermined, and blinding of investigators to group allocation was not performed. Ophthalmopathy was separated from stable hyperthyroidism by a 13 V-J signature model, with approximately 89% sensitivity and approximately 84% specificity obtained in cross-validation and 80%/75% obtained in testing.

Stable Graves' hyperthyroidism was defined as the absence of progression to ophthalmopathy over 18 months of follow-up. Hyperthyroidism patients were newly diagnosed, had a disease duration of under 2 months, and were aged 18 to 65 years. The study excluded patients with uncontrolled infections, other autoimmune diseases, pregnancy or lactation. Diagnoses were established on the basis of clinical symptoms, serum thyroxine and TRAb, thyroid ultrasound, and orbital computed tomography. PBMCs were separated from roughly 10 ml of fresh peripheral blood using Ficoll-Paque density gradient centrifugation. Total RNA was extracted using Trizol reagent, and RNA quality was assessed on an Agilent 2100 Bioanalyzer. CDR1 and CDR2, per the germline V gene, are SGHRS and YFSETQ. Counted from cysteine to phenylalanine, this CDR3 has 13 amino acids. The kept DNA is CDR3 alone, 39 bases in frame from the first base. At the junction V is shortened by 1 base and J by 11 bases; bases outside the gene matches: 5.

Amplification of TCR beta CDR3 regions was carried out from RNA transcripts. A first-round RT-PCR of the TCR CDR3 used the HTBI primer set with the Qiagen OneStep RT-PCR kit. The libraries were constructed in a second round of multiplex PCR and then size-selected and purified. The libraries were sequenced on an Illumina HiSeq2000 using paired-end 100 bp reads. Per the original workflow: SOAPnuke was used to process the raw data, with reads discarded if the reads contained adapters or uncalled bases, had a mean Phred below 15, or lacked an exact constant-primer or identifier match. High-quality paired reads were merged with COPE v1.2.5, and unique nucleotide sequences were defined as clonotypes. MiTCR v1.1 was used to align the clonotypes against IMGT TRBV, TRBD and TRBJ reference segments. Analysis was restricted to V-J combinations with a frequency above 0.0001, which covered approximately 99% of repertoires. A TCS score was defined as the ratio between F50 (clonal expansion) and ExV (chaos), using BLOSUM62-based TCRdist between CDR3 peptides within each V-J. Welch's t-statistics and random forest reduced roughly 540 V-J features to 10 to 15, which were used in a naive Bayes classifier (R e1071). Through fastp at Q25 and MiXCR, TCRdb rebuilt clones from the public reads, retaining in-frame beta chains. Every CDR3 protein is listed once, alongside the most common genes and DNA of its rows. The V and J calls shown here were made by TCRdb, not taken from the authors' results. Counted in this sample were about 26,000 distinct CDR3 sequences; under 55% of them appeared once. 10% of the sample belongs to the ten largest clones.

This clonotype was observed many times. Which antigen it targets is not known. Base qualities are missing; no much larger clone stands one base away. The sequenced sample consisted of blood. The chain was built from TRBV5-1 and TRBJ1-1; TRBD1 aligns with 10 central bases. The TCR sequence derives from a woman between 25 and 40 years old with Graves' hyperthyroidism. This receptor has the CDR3 CASSLWGTGEAFF. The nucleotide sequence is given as TGCGCCAGCAGCTTGTGGGGGACAGGGGAGGCTTTCTTT.